This T cell receptor beta chain originates from a study of identical twins. TCRdb redid the calling of the 5' RACE reads with MiXCR, one entry per CDR3 protein. The profile shows about 660,000 distinct CDR3 sequences, less than 10% of them singletons. The CDR3 covers 15 residues. The V segment lost 7 bases and the J segment 6 bases; nucleotides outside the gene matches: 10. Germline V gives CDR1 MNHNS, CDR2 SASEGT. This clonotype was observed a few times. Its cognate antigen is unknown. Study-wide results and caveats: The abundant beta clonotypes from cord blood had fewer insertions, and memory repertoires had none of this.

The same data also contributed to another study, on yellow fever vaccine responses in identical twins.

Material: PBMCs. V gene TRBV6-1 combines with J gene TRBJ2-2; TRBD2 agrees at 8 bases. The TCR sequence derives from a woman under 30 in good health. CDR3 sequence reads: CASNPLAANAGELFF. CDR3 coding DNA: TGTGCCAGCAATCCACTAGCGGCTAACGCCGGGGAGCTGTTTTTT.